One and the same sample provided the 2 T cell receptor beta chains below, sequenced in a study of radiotherapy plus CTLA-4 blockade in lung cancer. Profiled with immunoSEQ multiplex PCR; TCRdb holds only in-frame clones, not every one. The sample yields 60,000 to 85,000 clones, 85% to 90% seen once. The sample consisted of peripheral blood, taken from a patient treated with radiotherapy plus ipilimumab. These receptors all stem from a human donor with non-small cell lung cancer who had stable disease on radiotherapy plus ipilimumab.

The chain links TRBV5-5 to TRBJ2-6, with TRBD1 as a possible D gene (6 bases). This CDR3 is 16 amino acids long. The germline V gene encodes CDR1 SGHKS and CDR2 YYEKEE (reference sequence). V dropped 0 bases and J dropped 4 bases, with 11 bases sitting between them. The CDR3 DNA sequence: TGTGCCAGCAGCTTGGATCAGGGGTTAGGGGCCAACGTCCTGACTTTC. It is translated as CASSLDQGLGANVLTF.

The chain employs TRBV28 and TRBJ1-4; 8 bases are shared with TRBD1. Trimming removed 6 bases from V and 3 bases from J; junction bases left unmatched: 6. From germline, CDR1 is MDHEN and CDR2 SYDVKM. This CDR3 is 15 amino acids long. In nucleotides, the CDR3 is TGTGCCAGCAGACCTCAGGGGGCGGCTAATGAAAAACTGTTTTTT. Its translation is CASRPQGAANEKLFF.